The entry below describes one T cell receptor beta chain. Its specificity is not known. This entry belongs to a study of cytomegalovirus exposure and HLA in healthy donors. Study background: Genotyping of 400 or so donors showed that 65% to 90% belonged to the Caucasian-associated ancestry cluster.

Trimming removed 8 bases at V and 5 bases at J, with 16 bases between. Germline CDR1 and CDR2: SGHVS and FNYEAQ. This CDR3 is 14 amino acids long. Notes on the study in general: Reports state that TCR beta sequences accurately predicted most subjects' HLA-A and HLA-B alleles.

It was with 60 Vbeta and 13 Jbeta primers that the PCR ran. Libraries were prepared by immunoSEQ multiplex PCR; TCRdb keeps only in-frame clonotypes and omits some of them. Its table lists 75,000 to 95,000 clones. The TCR comes from a woman aged 55 to 70 in good health and CMV-seronegative. The sample was PBMCs. The V call is TRBV7-6, the J call TRBJ2-4; perhaps TRBD2 as D (6 bases). CDR3 region: CASSPSTSQNIQYF. The CDR3 nucleotides read TGTGCCAGCTCCCCCTCCACTAGCCAAAACATTCAGTACTTC.